Below, 17 T cell receptor beta chains from the same sample are listed, as sequenced in a study of cytomegalovirus exposure and HLA in healthy donors (dated by TCRdb to 2017 to 2019). Receptor amplification or capture employed the immunoSEQ multiplex PCR assay. Sourced from immuneACCESS, this table was stored by TCRdb with only in-frame sequences that have V and J called. A share of the clones is absent; for the studies checked, an unresolved V gene accounts for under half, and the remainder has no known explanation. Across this sample there are 200,000 to 300,000 clones, with 86% seen only once. Together, the top ten hold 1% to 1.5% of the sample. The sample consisted of PBMCs. Every receptor here comes from a woman in her twenties or thirties in good health and CMV-seropositive.

V usage is TRBV15 and J usage is TRBJ1-5; tentative D call: TRBD1 (5 bases). Trimming removed 0 bases at V and 6 bases at J, with 18 bases between. This CDR3 comprises 17 residues. Germline assignment: CDR1 LNHNV and CDR2 YYDKDF (reference sequence). The CDR3 reads CATSRDRLQAGIQPQHF. CDR3 nucleotide sequence: TGTGCCACCAGCAGAGATCGTCTACAGGCCGGTATTCAGCCCCAGCATTTT.

The chain couples TRBV20-1 to TRBJ1-1; D ambiguous. The CDR3 is 8 amino acids. Trimming removed 5 bases at V and 7 bases at J, with 2 bases between. Per the germline V gene, CDR1 is DFQATT and CDR2 is SNEGSKA (reference sequence). The CDR3 spells CSAYEAFF. CDR3 DNA sequence: TGCAGTGCTTATGAAGCTTTCTTT.

This clone has more than one count but fewer than ten. The chain employs TRBV9 and TRBJ2-2; D is uncertain. V was shortened by 3 bases and J by 6 bases, with 3 bases between the two germline ends. The germline CDR1 and CDR2 sequences are SGDLS and YYNGEE. The CDR3 runs to 11 residues. DNA for the CDR3: TGTGCCAGCAGCGGAGCCGGGGAGCTGTTTTTT. Its translation is CASSGAGELFF.

V and J are TRBV5-1 and TRBJ2-3; weak D call: TRBD2 (5 bases). The CDR3 sequence is 15 residues long. Germline V gene sequence: CDR1 SGHRS, CDR2 YFSETQ. V lost 1 base and J 3 bases, leaving 12 bases between the germline ends. CDR3 nucleotide sequence: TGCGCCAGCAGCTTGATGCTAGCCCGGACAGATACGCAGTATTTT. Its translation is CASSLMLARTDTQYF.

The chain employs TRBV6-5 and TRBJ2-7, with TRBD1 matching 7 bases. The junction had 6 bases not matched to a gene; V was cut back by 1 base and J by 3 bases. Germline loops: CDR1 MNHEY, CDR2 SVGAGI. The CDR3 is made up of 15 amino acids. The CDR3 is CASSYLRTGIYEQYF. CDR3 coding DNA: TGTGCCAGCAGTTACTTGAGGACAGGCATCTACGAGCAGTACTTC.

This clone was picked up a small number of times. The chain links TRBV2 to TRBJ2-2, with a possible D match to TRBD1 (6 bases). The ends were cut back, 5 bases at V and 4 bases at J, with 8 bases in the middle. CDR1 and CDR2 (germline): SNHLY, FYNNEI. The CDR3 covers 13 residues. CDR3 sequence reads: CASSRRGTGELFF. In DNA, the CDR3 is TGTGCCAGCAGTCGCAGGGGCACCGGGGAGCTGTTTTTT.

The V and J genes are TRBV6-1 and TRBJ1-2; D unclear. The CDR3 length is 11 residues. Per the germline V gene, CDR1 is MNHNS and CDR2 is SASEGT. Trimming left V 7 bases short and J 0 bases short, with 3 bases between. The CDR3 DNA follows: TGTGCCAGCACCTCTAACTATGGCTACACCTTC. Its protein product is CASTSNYGYTF.

This clone has at least ten counts. This chain links TRBV18 with TRBJ2-1, with 9 bases matching TRBD2. CDR3 length: 15 residues. Germline lookup yields CDR1 KGHSH and CDR2 LQKENI. J gave up 2 bases and V 3 bases, and 2 bases lay outside the gene matches. The CDR3 sequence is CASSPLAGTYNEQFF. In nucleotides, the CDR3 is TGTGCCAGCTCACCCCTAGCGGGAACCTACAATGAGCAGTTCTTC.

J is TRBJ1-2 and V is TRBV2; no clear D gene. Trimming pared 7 bases from V and 0 bases from J, leaving 12 bases between. In germline, CDR1 is SNHLY, CDR2 FYNNEI. This CDR3 is built from 14 residues. CDR3 amino acids: CASNYRWSNYGYTF. For the CDR3, the DNA is TGTGCCAGCAATTATCGGTGGTCTAACTATGGCTACACCTTC.

This chain connects TRBV7-6 to TRBJ2-6; 10 bases map to TRBD1. Germline-derived CDR1 and CDR2 are SGHVS and FNYEAQ. This CDR3 is built from 16 residues. The junction had 7 bases not matched to a gene; V was cut back by 10 bases and J by 1 base. CDR3 loop: CATRDRGESGANVLTF. The DNA of the CDR3 is TGTGCCACCAGGGACAGGGGAGAATCTGGGGCCAACGTCCTGACTTTC.

J is TRBJ2-7 and V is TRBV7-9, with D possibly TRBD2 on 5 matching bases. The CDR3 has 13 amino acids. V shed 7 bases and J shed 5 bases, with 15 bases lying between them. Per the germline V gene, CDR1 is SEHNR and CDR2 is FQNEAQ (reference sequence). CDR3 sequence: CASTYGVPDEQYF. DNA of the CDR3: TGTGCCAGCACCTACGGGGTCCCAGACGAGCAGTACTTC.

The CDR3 bases are TGTGCCAGCAGCTTAGACGGACAGGGTCCCCGCGAGCAGTACTTC. Its protein is CASSLDGQGPREQYF. This chain connects TRBV7-3 to TRBJ2-7, with 8 bases identical to TRBD1. V lost 2 bases and J lost 6; bases outside the gene matches: 9. Germline V CDR1 and CDR2: SGHTA, FQGTGA. This CDR3 spans 15 amino acids.

The chain has TRBV28 and TRBJ2-2; TRBD2 aligns across 8 bases. The CDR3 is 15 residues long. CDR1 and CDR2 (germline): MDHEN, SYDVKM. V dropped 7 bases and J dropped 3; count of bases not matched to a gene: 7. DNA for the CDR3: TGTGCCAGCAAAAAAGCGGGAGTAGACACCGGGGAGCTGTTTTTT. It translates to CASKKAGVDTGELFF.

This clone appeared a single time. The chain is built from TRBV2 and TRBJ1-1, with 7 positions matching TRBD1. CDR3 length: 14 residues. V was clipped by 7 bases and J by 2 bases; unmatched bases: 7. CDR1 SNHLY and CDR2 FYNNEI come from the germline V gene. CDR3 protein: CASTWTGPNTEAFF. The CDR3 DNA sequence: TGTGCCAGCACTTGGACAGGACCCAACACTGAAGCTTTCTTT.

This chain joins TRBV7-9 and TRBJ1-2; TRBD1 matches at 9 bases. V lost 1 base to trimming and J lost 6 bases; unmatched junction nucleotides: 6. This CDR3 is built from 15 residues. Germline V gene data show CDR1 as SEHNR and CDR2 as FQNEAQ (reference sequence). The CDR3: CASSLDGTGLDGYTF. CDR3 DNA: TGTGCCAGCAGCTTAGATGGGACAGGGCTCGATGGCTACACCTTC.

This chain links TRBV28 with TRBJ2-2; TRBD1 matches at 7 bases. V lost 6 bases and J lost 5; bases outside the gene matches: 6. There are 14 residues in the CDR3. Germline assignment: CDR1 MDHEN and CDR2 SYDVKM. CDR3 sequence reads: CASRGGPRTGELFF. For the CDR3, the DNA is TGTGCCAGCAGAGGGGGCCCGAGAACCGGGGAGCTGTTTTTT.

This clone was recorded once. The genes are TRBV27 and TRBJ2-3, with D maybe TRBD1 (5 bases). The CDR3 contains 13 residues. Trimming shortened V by 4 bases and J by 2 bases, and 7 bases separated the two germline ends. Germline CDR1 and CDR2: MNHEY and SMNVEV (reference sequence). CDR3 nucleotide sequence: TGTGCCAGCAGTTCCAGGGCCACAGATACGCAGTATTTT. This translates into CASSSRATDTQYF.